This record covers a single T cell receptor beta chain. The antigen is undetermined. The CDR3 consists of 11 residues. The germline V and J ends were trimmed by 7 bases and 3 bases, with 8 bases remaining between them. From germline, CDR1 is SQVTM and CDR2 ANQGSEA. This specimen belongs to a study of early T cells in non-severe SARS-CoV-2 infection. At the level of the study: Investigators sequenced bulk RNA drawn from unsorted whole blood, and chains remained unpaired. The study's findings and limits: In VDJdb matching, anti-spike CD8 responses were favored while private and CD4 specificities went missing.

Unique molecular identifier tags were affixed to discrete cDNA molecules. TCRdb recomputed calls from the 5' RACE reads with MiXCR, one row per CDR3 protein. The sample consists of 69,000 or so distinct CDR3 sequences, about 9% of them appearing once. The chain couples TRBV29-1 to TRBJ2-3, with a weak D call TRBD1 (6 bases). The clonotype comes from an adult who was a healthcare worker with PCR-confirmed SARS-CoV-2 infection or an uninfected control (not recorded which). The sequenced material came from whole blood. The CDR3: CSADRTDTQYF. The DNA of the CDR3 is TGCAGCGCCGACAGGACAGATACGCAGTATTTT.